Below are 23 T cell receptor beta chains sequenced from a single sample in a study of T cells in Graves' hyperthyroidism and ophthalmopathy (dated 2019 in TCRdb). Libraries were constructed by multiplex PCR. The sequencing machine was an Illumina HiSeq 2000. The TCR beta CDR3 regions were amplified from the RNA transcripts. For the first round of RT-PCR on the TCR CDR3, the HTBI primer set was used together with the Qiagen OneStep RT-PCR kit. TCRdb ran its own pipeline on the public reads, namely fastp trimming at Q25 and MiXCR clone calling, and kept in-frame beta chains. When rows share a CDR3 protein, they turn into one entry using the most common DNA and genes. This sample comprises some 360,000 distinct CDR3 sequences, about a sixth of them detected only once. Roughly a sixth of the sample is in the top ten clones. The sample was blood. The receptors stem from a middle-aged woman with Graves' ophthalmopathy.

This clonotype has a count of ten or more. V usage is TRBV7-8 and J usage is TRBJ1-2; TRBD1 is a possible D gene (6 bases). The V end lost 1 base, the J end lost 2 bases, and 8 bases lay between the germline ends. Germline lookup yields CDR1 SGHVS and CDR2 FQNEAQ. The CDR3 contains 14 residues. Here the CDR3 reads CASSLEQGNYGYTF. The CDR3 coding sequence is TGTGCCAGCAGCTTAGAGCAGGGGAACTATGGCTACACCTTC.

This clonotype was recorded at least ten times. This chain links TRBV30 with TRBJ1-5; D is ambiguous. The CDR3 sequence is 13 residues long. Germline-derived CDR1 and CDR2 are GTSNPN and SVGIG (reference sequence). Trimming shortened V by 3 bases and J by 2 bases, and 8 bases separated the two germline ends. CDR3 amino acids: CAWSTPGNQPQHF. In nucleotides, the CDR3 is TGTGCCTGGAGCACCCCAGGCAATCAGCCCCAGCATTTT.

At least ten counts were recorded for this clonotype. The chain recombines TRBV5-1 with TRBJ1-2, with D maybe TRBD1 (5 bases). The germline V and J ends were trimmed by 3 bases and 8 bases, with 17 bases remaining between them. Germline V lookup: CDR1 SGHRS, CDR2 YFSETQ. This CDR3 is 14 amino acids long. The CDR3 spells CASSSATDAGGYTF. The CDR3 coding sequence is TGCGCCAGCAGCTCAGCGACAGACGCCGGCGGCTACACCTTC.

This clonotype was counted ten times or more. V is TRBV12-3 or TRBV12-4 and J is TRBJ1-3; TRBD1 matches 8 bases. V lost 2 bases and J lost 4; bases outside the gene matches: 13. The CDR3 runs 18 residues. The CDR3 region has the DNA TGTGCCAGCAGTTTAATTGTAACAGGGGGTCTAAGAGGAAACACCATATATTTT. Residues: CASSLIVTGGLRGNTIYF.

This clonotype was counted ten times or more. The V call is TRBV29-1, the J call TRBJ2-2; D unclear. V dropped 5 bases and J dropped 3 bases, with 10 bases sitting between them. CDR1 SQVTM and CDR2 ANQGSEA come from the germline V gene. This CDR3 region has 13 residues. CDR3 region: CSVSGLDTGELFF. The CDR3 nucleotides are TGCAGCGTTTCAGGTTTGGACACCGGGGAGCTGTTTTTT.

For this clonotype: Possible read error: a much larger clone is one base away. The V gene is TRBV20-1, the J gene TRBJ1-1; D is undetermined. The CDR3 has 15 amino acids. V dropped 5 bases and J dropped 0 bases, with 16 bases sitting between them. Germline V gene data show CDR1 as DFQATT and CDR2 as SNEGSKA (reference sequence). CDR3 residues: CSAPRAGLLNTEAFF. Written as DNA, the CDR3 is TGCAGTGCTCCTAGGGCAGGACTCCTGAACACTGAAGCTTTCTTT.

This clonotype was seen more than once but under ten times. Germline and junction disagree at one end, which may indicate a read error. The J gene is TRBJ2-6, the V gene TRBV30; TRBD1 or TRBD2 may be the D gene (5 bases each). The CDR3 totals 16 residues. Germline V gene data show CDR1 as GTSNPN and CDR2 as SVGIG (reference sequence). CDR3 region: CAWSPLGVSGANVLIF. The CDR3 nucleotides are TGTGCCTGGAGCCCTCTCGGGGTATCTGGGGCCAACGTCCTGATTTTC.

This clonotype was detected many times. This chain links TRBV4-3 with TRBJ2-2, with D unresolved. This CDR3 comprises 14 residues. The V end lost 0 bases, the J end lost 5 bases, and 7 bases lay between the germline ends. The germline gives CDR1 LGHNA, CDR2 YSLEER. The CDR3 nucleotides read TGCGCCAGCAGCCAAGATTCGGATACCGGGGAGCTGTTTTTT. Its protein is CASSQDSDTGELFF.

The table lists this clonotype with many counts. This sequence joins TRBV6-1 and TRBJ1-6; D ambiguous. Trimming left V 6 bases short and J 10 bases short, with 16 bases between. Germline lookup yields CDR1 MNHNS and CDR2 SASEGT. The CDR3 covers 14 residues. CDR3 residues: CASSMNPSRSPLHF. CDR3 coding DNA: TGTGCCAGCAGCATGAATCCGAGTCGCTCACCCCTCCACTTT.

This clonotype was seen ten or more times. The J gene is TRBJ2-4, the V gene TRBV6-2 or TRBV6-3; 7 nucleotides align to TRBD1. Germline trimming cut 7 bases from V and 0 bases from J; bases unmatched to any gene: 18. Germline V CDR1 and CDR2: MNHEY, SVGEGT. This CDR3 contains 19 residues. CDR3 amino acids: CASNSLRDSRSIAKNIQYF. In nucleotides, the CDR3 is TGTGCCAGCAACTCCCTACGGGACAGCAGATCTATAGCCAAAAACATTCAGTACTTC.

This clonotype was counted many times. The rearrangement links TRBV29-1 to TRBJ1-1; 7 bases align to TRBD1. J gave up 5 bases and V 6 bases, and 6 bases lay outside the gene matches. The germline gives CDR1 SQVTM, CDR2 ANQGSEA. This CDR3 has 12 amino acids. CDR3 amino acids: CSVPFRGTEAFF. The CDR3 coding sequence is TGCAGCGTCCCCTTCAGGGGGACTGAAGCTTTCTTT.

This clonotype came up many times. The J gene is TRBJ2-1, the V gene TRBV27; 8 positions agree with TRBD2. In germline, CDR1 is MNHEY, CDR2 SMNVEV (reference sequence). V was pared by 1 base and J by 1 base, with 9 bases of the junction left unmatched. The CDR3 has 18 amino acids. CDR3 nucleotides: TGTGCCAGCAGTTTATTTTCCGGACTAGCAAGTTCCTACAATGAGCAGTTCTTC. It specifies CASSLFSGLASSYNEQFF.

The V call is TRBV12-3 or TRBV12-4, the J call TRBJ1-2; D is perhaps TRBD1 (6 bases). Trimming took off 6 bases at V and 7 bases at J, with 15 bases between the two ends. CDR3 size: 13 residues. This chain's CDR3 is CASSDQGKLGYTF. CDR3 coding DNA: TGTGCCAGCAGCGATCAGGGGAAGCTTGGCTACACCTTC.

The table lists this clonotype with many counts. The chain recombines TRBV2 with TRBJ1-2, with D maybe TRBD1 (6 bases). The V and J ends lost 5 bases and 4 bases respectively, with 17 bases between them. This CDR3 has 15 residues. CDR1 is SNHLY and CDR2 is FYNNEI in the germline V gene. The CDR3 loop reads CASSPATGFLYGYTF. CDR3 bases: TGTGCCAGCAGTCCCGCCACAGGGTTTCTCTATGGCTACACCTTC.

This clonotype was recorded many times. The rearrangement joins TRBV6-2 or TRBV6-3 to TRBJ2-7; unclear D gene. The CDR3 length is 13 residues. The germline gives CDR1 MNHEY, CDR2 SVGEGT. The ends were cut back, 7 bases at V and 0 bases at J, with 10 bases in the middle. The DNA of the CDR3 is TGTGCCAGCATTGGACGGGCCTCCTACGAGCAGTACTTC. This sequence encodes CASIGRASYEQYF.

As concerns this clonotype: This may come from a read error, since a much larger clone is one base off. This CDR3 is missing its conserved last phenylalanine or tryptophan, likely due to a read error. The rearrangement uses TRBV7-9 and TRBJ2-7, with D perhaps TRBD2 (6 bases). The V end lost 4 bases, the J end lost 4 bases, and 14 bases lay between the germline ends. The CDR3 extends over 14 amino acids. Germline CDR1 SEHNR, CDR2 FQNEAQ (reference sequence). The CDR3 sequence is CASSWGSGAYEQYL. For the CDR3, the DNA is TGTGCCAGCAGCTGGGGTAGCGGAGCTTACGAGCAGTACCTC.

This clonotype has at least ten counts. The junction shows a germline mismatch at one end, possibly a read error. The chain is built from TRBV12-3 or TRBV12-4 and TRBJ2-6; 7 bases agree with TRBD1. This CDR3 comprises 17 residues. The CDR3 DNA reads TGTGCCAGCAGCTCCGGGACAGCTCTCTCTGGGGCCAACGTCCTGATTTTC. This encodes CASSSGTALSGANVLIF.

The sample holds many counts of this clonotype. J is TRBJ1-2 and V is TRBV12-3 or TRBV12-4; no clear D. The V and J ends lost 1 base and 2 bases respectively, with 8 bases between them. This CDR3 is built from 14 residues. The CDR3 nucleotides are TGTGCCAGCAGTTTAGGCCATGGGAACTATGGCTACACCTTC. Translation: CASSLGHGNYGYTF.

This clonotype occurred many times. The chain combines TRBV12-3 or TRBV12-4 with TRBJ2-7, with a possible D match to TRBD2 (5 bases). CDR3 length equals 13 residues. V lost 2 bases and J lost 4, with 9 bases in between. The CDR3 spells CASSLLEGYEQYF. CDR3 DNA sequence: TGTGCCAGCAGTTTACTAGAGGGTTACGAGCAGTACTTC.

This clonotype was seen at least ten times. V and J are TRBV2 and TRBJ1-1; D remains ambiguous. CDR1 SNHLY and CDR2 FYNNEI come from the germline V gene. This CDR3 contains 14 residues. Trimming cost V 5 bases and J 5 bases, with 15 bases left between them. Written as DNA, the CDR3 is TGTGCCAGCAGTCCGACATGGGCCGGGACTGAAGCTTTCTTT. This translates into CASSPTWAGTEAFF.

This clonotype was detected only a few times. At one end, the junction sequence differs from germline, possibly due to a read error. The chain links TRBV12-3 or TRBV12-4 to TRBJ1-1; 7 bases are shared with TRBD1. This CDR3 region has 11 residues. The CDR3 nucleotides are TGTGCCAGCAGCAGGGGGGCTGACGCTTTCTTT. This encodes CASSRGADAFF.

This clonotype has at least ten counts. The chain carries TRBV19 and TRBJ2-2; no clear D. Trimming removed 7 bases at V and 6 bases at J, with 15 bases between. This CDR3 region has 14 residues. Germline-derived CDR1 and CDR2 are LNHDA and SQIVND (reference sequence). The CDR3 coding sequence is TGTGCCAGTAAGGTCTGTGTGGCCTCCGGGGAGCTGTTTTTT. Amino acids: CASKVCVASGELFF.

Many counts were recorded for this clonotype. The V gene is TRBV4-3, the J gene TRBJ2-5; D gene unclear. Germline lookup yields CDR1 LGHNA and CDR2 YSLEER. V was pared by 0 bases and J by 5 bases, with 16 bases between. The CDR3 spans 16 residues. As DNA, the CDR3 is TGCGCCAGCAGCCAAGATTGGAAGGGCCTCAGGGAGACCCAGTACTTC. The encoded protein is CASSQDWKGLRETQYF.